These 2 T cell receptor beta chains came from one sample sequenced in a study of blood T cell repertoires in COVID-19. Clones were read by immunoSEQ multiplex PCR, and TCRdb kept only the in-frame ones, dropping some. The data hold roughly 200,000 clones, with 86% observed a single time. Sequencing input: PBMCs or T cells enriched from blood (not recorded which). All receptors derive from a woman aged 50 to 65 in a cohort exposed to, infected with or recovered from COVID-19 (not recorded which).

This clone was counted once. The chain combines TRBV2 with TRBJ1-1; no clear D. Trimming removed 9 bases from V and 0 bases from J, with 8 bases in between. This CDR3 contains 12 residues. Per the germline V gene, CDR1 is SNHLY and CDR2 is FYNNEI. The CDR3 DNA is TGTGCCAGGAGACAATTGAACACTGAAGCTTTCTTT. Translation: CARRQLNTEAFF.

The chain employs TRBV18 and TRBJ1-6; 10 bases map to TRBD1. The germline CDR1 and CDR2 sequences are KGHSH and LQKENI. The CDR3 is 15 residues long. V lost 10 bases, J lost 6 bases, and 9 bases stayed unmatched. CDR3 nucleotide sequence: TGTGCCACCCGGGACAGGGGTAGTATTAATTCACCCCTCCACTTT. Protein product: CATRDRGSINSPLHF.